Included here is one T cell receptor beta chain sequence, with context. As yet, its antigen is unknown. The length of the CDR3 is 11 residues. The germline V gene has CDR1 GTSNPN and CDR2 SVGIG (reference sequence). Trimming removed 6 bases at V and 3 bases at J, with 8 bases between. This entry belongs to a study of beta chain features in type 1 diabetes. General observations from the study: The VDJ junctions of type 1 diabetes patients carried fewer insertions and more deletions. Shortening of TCRB CDR3s, moderate but significant, appeared in all four CD4+ subsets of Type 1 diabetes patients.

The investigators reverse transcribed all of the isolated RNA, so they sequenced expressed TCRB transcripts. The data were produced by immunoSEQ multiplex PCR, yet TCRdb's version contains in-frame clones alone and is incomplete. This sample has roughly 240,000 clones, with around 68% found just once. The authors took one heparinised blood draw, averaging about 116 mL, from each donor. The chain combines TRBV30 with TRBJ1-2; possibly TRBD1 for D (5 bases). The sample comprised naive CD4+ T cells from blood. This clonotype was sampled from a man aged 25-45 years in good health. This CDR3 reads CACGGYYGYTF. The DNA for the CDR3 is TGTGCCTGTGGGGGATACTATGGCTACACCTTC.